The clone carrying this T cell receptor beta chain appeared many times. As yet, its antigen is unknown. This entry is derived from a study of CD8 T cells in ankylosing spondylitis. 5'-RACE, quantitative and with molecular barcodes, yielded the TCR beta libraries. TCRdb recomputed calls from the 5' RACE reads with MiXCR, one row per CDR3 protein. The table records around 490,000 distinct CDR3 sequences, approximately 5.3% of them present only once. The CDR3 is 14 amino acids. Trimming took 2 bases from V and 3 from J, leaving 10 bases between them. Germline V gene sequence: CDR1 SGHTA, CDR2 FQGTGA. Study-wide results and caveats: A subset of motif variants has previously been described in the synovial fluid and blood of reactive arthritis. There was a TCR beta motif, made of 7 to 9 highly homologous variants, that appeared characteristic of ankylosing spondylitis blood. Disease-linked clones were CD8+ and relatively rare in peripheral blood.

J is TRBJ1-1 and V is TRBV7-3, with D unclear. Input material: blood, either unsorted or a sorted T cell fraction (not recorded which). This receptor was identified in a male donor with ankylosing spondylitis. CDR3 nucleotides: TGTGCCAGCAGCTTAGGTGTGGGAGACACTGAAGCTTTCTTT. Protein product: CASSLGVGDTEAFF.